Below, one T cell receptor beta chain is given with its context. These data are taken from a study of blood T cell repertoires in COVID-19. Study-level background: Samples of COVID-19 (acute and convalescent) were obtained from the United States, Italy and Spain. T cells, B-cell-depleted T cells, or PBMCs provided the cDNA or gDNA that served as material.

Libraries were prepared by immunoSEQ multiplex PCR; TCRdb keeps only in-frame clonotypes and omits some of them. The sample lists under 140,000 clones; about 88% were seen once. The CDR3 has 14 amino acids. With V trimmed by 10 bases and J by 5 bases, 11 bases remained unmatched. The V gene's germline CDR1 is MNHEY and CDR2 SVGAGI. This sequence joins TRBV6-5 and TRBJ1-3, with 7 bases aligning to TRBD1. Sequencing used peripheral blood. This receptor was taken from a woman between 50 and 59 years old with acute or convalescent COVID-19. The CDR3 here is CATFDRALRNTIYF. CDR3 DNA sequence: TGTGCCACTTTCGACAGGGCGCTTAGAAACACCATATATTTT.